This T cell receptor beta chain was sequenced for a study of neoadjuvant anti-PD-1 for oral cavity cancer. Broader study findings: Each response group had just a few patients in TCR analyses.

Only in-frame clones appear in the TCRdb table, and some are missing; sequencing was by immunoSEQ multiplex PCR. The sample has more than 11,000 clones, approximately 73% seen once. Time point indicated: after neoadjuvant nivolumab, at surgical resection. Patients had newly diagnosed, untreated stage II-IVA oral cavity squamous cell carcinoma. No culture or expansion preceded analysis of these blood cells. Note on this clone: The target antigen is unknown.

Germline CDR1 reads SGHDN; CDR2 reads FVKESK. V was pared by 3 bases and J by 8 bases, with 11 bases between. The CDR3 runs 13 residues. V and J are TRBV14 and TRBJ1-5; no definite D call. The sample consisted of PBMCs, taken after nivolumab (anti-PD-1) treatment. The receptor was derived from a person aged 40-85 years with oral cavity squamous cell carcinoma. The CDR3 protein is CASSQTTIEPQHF. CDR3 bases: TGTGCCAGCAGCCAGACTACAATAGAGCCCCAGCATTTT.